This entry lists 30 T cell receptor beta chains sequenced from one sample in a study of blood T cell repertoires in COVID-19. Sequencing used immunoSEQ multiplex PCR; TCRdb keeps in-frame clones, though not all of them. The table includes some 460,000 clones, about 89% detected once. Sequencing was done on a sample of peripheral blood. The receptor set was obtained from a woman aged 25-40 years with acute or convalescent COVID-19.

V and J are TRBV29-1 and TRBJ1-1; possibly TRBD1 for D (6 bases). Germline V lookup: CDR1 SQVTM, CDR2 ANQGSEA. The CDR3 totals 13 residues. V lost 6 bases, J lost 2 bases, and 13 bases lay in between. In nucleotides, the CDR3 is TGCAGCGTGAATCAGGGGTATAACACTGAAGCTTTCTTT. Translating gives CSVNQGYNTEAFF.

In its sample, this clone was seen once. This sequence joins TRBV11-3 and TRBJ2-1; 11 positions match TRBD2. Germline V gives CDR1 SGHNT, CDR2 YENEEA. This CDR3 has 15 amino acids. The V segment lost 2 bases and the J segment 5 bases; nucleotides outside the gene matches: 2. CDR3 protein: CASSLLGLADNEQFF. CDR3 in DNA: TGTGCCAGCAGCTTACTGGGACTAGCGGACAATGAGCAGTTCTTC.

CDR3 DNA: TGTGCCACCAGCAGAGACAGAAACATATATAATTCACCCCTCCACTTT. As protein: CATSRDRNIYNSPLHF. The genes are TRBV15 and TRBJ1-6; D ambiguous. Trimming cost V 0 bases and J 4 bases, with 10 bases left between them. The CDR3 extends over 16 amino acids. The V gene's germline CDR1 is LNHNV and CDR2 YYDKDF (reference sequence).

The V call is TRBV2, the J call TRBJ1-1, with TRBD1 matching 8 bases. CDR3 length: 11 residues. The V segment lost 9 bases and the J segment 8 bases; nucleotides outside the gene matches: 5. Germline CDR1 SNHLY, CDR2 FYNNEI. The CDR3 DNA is TGTGCCAGAGACAGGGGATGGGAAGCTTTCTTT. Protein sequence: CARDRGWEAFF.

The rearrangement uses TRBV5-1 and TRBJ2-2; the D gene is possibly TRBD1 (5 bases). V was trimmed by 6 bases and J by 6 bases, leaving 18 bases between them. This CDR3 region has 15 residues. Germline V gives CDR1 SGHRS, CDR2 YFSETQ. The CDR3 sequence: CASNLGWPRAGELFF. CDR3 coding DNA: TGCGCCAGCAACCTGGGGTGGCCCAGGGCCGGGGAGCTGTTTTTT.

The gene calls are TRBV9 and TRBJ2-7; 9 bases agree with TRBD2. The J segment lost 5 bases and the V segment lost 0 bases, leaving 3 bases of the junction unmatched. CDR1 and CDR2 from the germline V gene are SGDLS and YYNGEE. The CDR3 length is 14 residues. Written as DNA, the CDR3 is TGTGCCAGCAGCGTAGGCGGGAGGGCCCACGAGCAGTACTTC. Its translation: CASSVGGRAHEQYF. The whole variable domain, filled in from reference TRBV9 and TRBJ2-7, reads DSGVTQTPKHLITATGQRVTLRCSPRSGDLSVYWYQQSLDQGLQFLIQYYNGEERAKGNILERFSAQQFPDLHSELNLSSLELGDSALYFCASSVGGRAHEQYFGPGTRLTVT.

The chain has TRBV6-5 and TRBJ1-5; D is unresolved. Germline V gives CDR1 MNHEY, CDR2 SVGAGI. This CDR3 has 14 residues. The ends were cut back, 0 bases at V and 7 bases at J, with 10 bases in the middle. CDR3 sequence: CASSYSGVGQPQHF. The CDR3 region has the DNA TGTGCCAGCAGTTACTCGGGCGTCGGCCAGCCCCAGCATTTT.

The J gene is TRBJ1-4, the V gene TRBV7-2; D may be TRBD1 (6 bases). The germline V and J ends were trimmed by 5 bases and 8 bases, with 18 bases remaining between them. CDR3 size: 15 residues. Per the germline V gene, CDR1 is SGHTA and CDR2 is FQGNSA. DNA for the CDR3: TGTGCCAGCAGCCAAACGGGGGCGCGGGGGGAAAAACTGTTTTTT. Translated: CASSQTGARGEKLFF.

This clone was observed once. This chain connects TRBV19 to TRBJ1-2; the match to TRBD1 covers 10 bases. The CDR3 runs to 16 residues. J was trimmed by 2 bases and V by 7 bases; bases with no gene match: 10. CDR1 and CDR2 (germline): LNHDA, SQIVND (reference sequence). CDR3 residues: CASMGIRDRGNYGYTF. The CDR3 bases are TGTGCCAGTATGGGGATCCGGGACAGGGGCAACTATGGCTACACCTTC.

The J gene is TRBJ1-2, the V gene TRBV12-5; possibly TRBD1 for D (5 bases). The V end lost 1 base, the J end lost 2 bases, and 8 bases lay between the germline ends. This CDR3 contains 14 residues. Germline CDR1 reads LGHNT; CDR2 reads FRNRAP. The CDR3 is CASGLEYRNYGYTF. CDR3 DNA: TGTGCTAGTGGTTTGGAGTACAGGAACTATGGCTACACCTTC.

V usage is TRBV11-3 and J usage is TRBJ2-3; weak D call: TRBD2 (5 bases). Trimming cost V 2 bases and J 0 bases, with 9 bases left between them. From germline, CDR1 is SGHNT and CDR2 YENEEA. The CDR3 runs to 15 residues. CDR3 in amino acids: CASSLSGHSTDTQYF. The DNA of the CDR3 is TGTGCCAGCAGCTTAAGCGGTCATAGCACAGATACGCAGTATTTT.

The chain joins TRBV7-3 to TRBJ1-3; possible D gene TRBD1, 5 bases. Germline CDR1 and CDR2: SGHTA and FQGTGA. V was clipped by 3 bases and J by 0 bases, with 9 bases between them. This CDR3 is built from 15 residues. The CDR3 region is CASSLGLPSGNTIYF. The CDR3, as DNA: TGTGCCAGCAGCTTGGGACTGCCCTCTGGAAACACCATATATTTT.

This clone was found once. This chain uses TRBV5-8 with TRBJ2-7; 11 bases align to TRBD2. V shed 4 bases, J shed 5 bases, and the junction held 5 bases outside the gene matches. Germline V gene lookup returns CDR1 SGHTS and CDR2 YDEGEE. This CDR3 spans 14 amino acids. The CDR3 sequence is CASSRTSGGNEQYF. The DNA for the CDR3 is TGTGCCAGCAGCAGAACTAGCGGGGGAAACGAGCAGTACTTC. Complete variable domain (other parts from reference TRBV5-8 and TRBJ2-7): EAGVTQSPTHLIKTRGQQATLRCSPISGHTSVYWYQQALGLGLQFLLWYDEGEERNRGNFPPRFSGRQFPNYSSELNVNALELEDSALYLCASSRTSGGNEQYFGPGTRLTVT.

This clone was detected only once. The rearrangement uses TRBV30 and TRBJ1-2; no clear D gene. Trimming took 2 bases from V and 8 from J, leaving 9 bases between them. CDR3 size: 11 residues. Per the germline V gene, CDR1 is GTSNPN and CDR2 is SVGIG (reference sequence). This CDR3 reads CAWSIVSGYTF. The CDR3 DNA sequence: TGTGCCTGGAGTATAGTCTCAGGCTACACCTTC. Together with reference TRBV30 and TRBJ1-2, the CDR3 gives the full variable domain: SQTIHQWPATLVQPVGSPLSLECTVEGTSNPNLYWYRQAAGRGLQLLFYSVGIGQISSEVPQNLSASRPQDRQFILSSKKLLLSDSGFYLCAWSIVSGYTFGSGTRLTVV.

This clone has only one observation. This chain joins TRBV27 and TRBJ2-1; 8 bases align to TRBD1. The CDR3 runs to 14 residues. CDR1 is MNHEY, CDR2 SMNVEV, per germline (reference sequence). With V trimmed by 5 bases and J by 7 bases, 7 bases remained unmatched. The CDR3 bases are TGTGCCAGCAGTACCCGACAGGGGCCGAATGAGCAGTTCTTC. This sequence encodes CASSTRQGPNEQFF.

This clone has just one count. The J gene is TRBJ2-5, the V gene TRBV29-1; maybe TRBD1 (6 bases). The germline V gene has CDR1 SQVTM and CDR2 ANQGSEA. The CDR3 spans 11 residues. Trimming pared 8 bases from V and 1 base from J, leaving 8 bases between. CDR3 residues: CSLQGQETQYF. CDR3 nucleotides: TGCAGCCTACAGGGCCAAGAGACCCAGTACTTC.

The chain employs TRBV3-1 (or the pseudogene TRBV3-2) and TRBJ2-7, with D tentatively TRBD1 (5 bases). The V gene lost 4 bases and the J gene lost 9 bases, with 16 bases spanning the gap. Per the germline V gene, CDR1 is LGHDT and CDR2 is YNNKEL (reference sequence). The CDR3 loop spans 13 amino acids. The CDR3 is CASSPYIQGGQYF. For the CDR3, the DNA is TGTGCCAGCAGCCCTTATATTCAGGGCGGGCAGTACTTC.

The chain joins TRBV12-5 to TRBJ2-7; 7 bases align to TRBD2. V shed 0 bases and J 0 bases; nucleotides not matched to a gene: 5. Germline V lookup: CDR1 LGHNT, CDR2 FRNRAP. The CDR3 has 16 amino acids. DNA for the CDR3: TGTGCTAGTGGTTTGGTCCTAGCGGCTAGCTCCTACGAGCAGTACTTC. Encoded protein: CASGLVLAASSYEQYF.

The V and J genes are TRBV4-1 and TRBJ1-1, with a tentative D call TRBD1 (6 bases). Germline V gene data show CDR1 as MGHRA and CDR2 as YSYEKL. There are 15 residues in the CDR3. Trimming removed 0 bases at V and 11 bases at J, with 19 bases between. The CDR3 region is CASSQDPFSGAGAFF. The CDR3 DNA sequence: TGCGCCAGCAGCCAAGATCCCTTTTCAGGGGCAGGGGCTTTCTTT.

V gene TRBV6-5 combines with J gene TRBJ1-2; 7 nucleotides agree with TRBD1. With V trimmed by 6 bases and J by 7 bases, 14 bases remained unmatched. Germline CDR1 reads MNHEY; CDR2 reads SVGAGI. The CDR3 loop spans 15 amino acids. CDR3 loop: CASSRGSGGPRGYTF. The CDR3 nucleotides read TGTGCCAGCAGCCGGGGATCAGGGGGGCCCCGTGGCTACACCTTC.

V and J are TRBV7-8 and TRBJ1-5; D is uncertain. Trimming removed 5 bases at V and 5 bases at J, with 10 bases between. CDR1 and CDR2 (germline): SGHVS, FQNEAQ. This CDR3 is 13 amino acids long. The CDR3 here is CASSVRRDQPQHF. The CDR3 DNA follows: TGTGCCAGCAGCGTGCGTCGGGATCAGCCCCAGCATTTT.

This sequence joins TRBV6-1 and TRBJ1-1; a weak D match, TRBD1 (6 bases). The germline gives CDR1 MNHNS, CDR2 SASEGT. This CDR3 region has 15 residues. Trimming pared 0 bases from V and 4 bases from J, leaving 12 bases between. The CDR3, as DNA: TGTGCCAGCAGTGAAGCGCTTCTCAGGGGCACTGAAGCTTTCTTT. Protein: CASSEALLRGTEAFF.

The gene calls are TRBV29-1 and TRBJ1-2; perhaps TRBD1 as D (5 bases). The ends were cut back, 6 bases at V and 5 bases at J, with 19 bases in the middle. This CDR3 has 14 residues. Germline V gene lookup returns CDR1 SQVTM and CDR2 ANQGSEA. For the CDR3, the DNA is TGCAGCGTACTACAGGATCCTTTGTCGTATGGCTACACCTTC. Its protein product is CSVLQDPLSYGYTF.

The chain recombines TRBV5-6 with TRBJ2-1; D is ambiguous. Trimming pared 1 base from V and 5 bases from J, leaving 13 bases between. Germline V gene sequence: CDR1 SGHDT, CDR2 YYEEEE. This CDR3 comprises 15 residues. CDR3 loop: CASSLLGDQNNEQFF. The CDR3 DNA follows: TGTGCCAGCAGCTTGTTGGGCGACCAAAACAATGAGCAGTTCTTC. The variable domain in full, with the rest retrieved from reference TRBV5-6 and TRBJ2-1, is DAGVTQSPTHLIKTRGQQVTLRCSPKSGHDTVSWYQQALGQGPQFIFQYYEEEERQRGNFPDRFSGHQFPNYSSELNVNALLLGDSALYLCASSLLGDQNNEQFFGPGTRLTVL.

This chain links TRBV7-9 with TRBJ1-1; 7 positions agree with TRBD1. Per the germline V gene, CDR1 is SEHNR and CDR2 is FQNEAQ (reference sequence). After removal of 1 base from V and 1 base from J, the junction contained 3 bases not matched to a gene. This CDR3 is 15 amino acids long. CDR3 bases: TGTGCCAGCAGCTTAGTTACAGGGGCGAACACTGAAGCTTTCTTT. As protein: CASSLVTGANTEAFF.

CDR3 sequence reads: CASSSQGFDGYTF. The CDR3 DNA follows: TGTGCCAGTAGTAGCCAGGGGTTCGATGGCTACACCTTC. The chain recombines TRBV19 with TRBJ1-2; the D gene is possibly TRBD1 (6 bases). Germline values: CDR1 LNHDA, CDR2 SQIVND (reference sequence). V was trimmed by 4 bases and J by 6 bases, leaving 12 bases between them. The CDR3 runs to 13 residues.

CDR3 amino acids: CASSQVTGNYGYTF. The DNA of the CDR3 is TGCGCCAGCAGCCAAGTGACAGGGAACTATGGCTACACCTTC. J is TRBJ1-2 and V is TRBV4-1; 7 nucleotides line up with TRBD1. J was trimmed by 2 bases and V by 1 base; bases with no gene match: 1. Germline V gives CDR1 MGHRA, CDR2 YSYEKL. This CDR3 is 14 amino acids long.

The chain couples TRBV5-4 to TRBJ1-1; D is undetermined. Trimming shortened V by 10 bases and J by 6 bases, and 16 bases separated the two germline ends. This CDR3 has 12 residues. Germline values: CDR1 SGHNT, CDR2 YYREEE (reference sequence). DNA of the CDR3: TGTGCCTGTTCGTCCAAGAGGGCTGAAGCTTTCTTT. It yields the protein CACSSKRAEAFF.

The CDR3 nucleotides are TGTGCCAGCAGTTTATTCGGGGGAGCCGTTGAGCAGTTCTTC. This gives the protein CASSLFGGAVEQFF. The chain joins TRBV27 to TRBJ2-1, with D tentatively TRBD2 (6 bases). The CDR3 length is 14 residues. V was trimmed by 1 base and J by 9 bases, leaving 13 bases between them. CDR1 MNHEY and CDR2 SMNVEV come from the germline V gene (reference sequence).

The rearrangement uses TRBV19 and TRBJ2-6; 7 nucleotides agree with TRBD1. This CDR3 has 20 residues. Germline loops: CDR1 LNHDA, CDR2 SQIVND (reference sequence). Germline trimming cut 2 bases from V and 0 bases from J; bases unmatched to any gene: 13. CDR3 loop: CASSIRNLRGQFSGANVLTF. The CDR3 nucleotides read TGTGCCAGTAGTATACGTAATTTAAGGGGACAGTTCTCTGGGGCCAACGTCCTGACTTTC. The full variable domain, its missing parts supplied by reference TRBV19 and TRBJ2-6, is DGGITQSPKYLFRKEGQNVTLSCEQNLNHDAMYWYRQDPGQGLRLIYYSQIVNDFQKGDIAEGYSVSREKKESFPLTVTSAQKNPTAFYLCASSIRNLRGQFSGANVLTFGAGSRLTVL.